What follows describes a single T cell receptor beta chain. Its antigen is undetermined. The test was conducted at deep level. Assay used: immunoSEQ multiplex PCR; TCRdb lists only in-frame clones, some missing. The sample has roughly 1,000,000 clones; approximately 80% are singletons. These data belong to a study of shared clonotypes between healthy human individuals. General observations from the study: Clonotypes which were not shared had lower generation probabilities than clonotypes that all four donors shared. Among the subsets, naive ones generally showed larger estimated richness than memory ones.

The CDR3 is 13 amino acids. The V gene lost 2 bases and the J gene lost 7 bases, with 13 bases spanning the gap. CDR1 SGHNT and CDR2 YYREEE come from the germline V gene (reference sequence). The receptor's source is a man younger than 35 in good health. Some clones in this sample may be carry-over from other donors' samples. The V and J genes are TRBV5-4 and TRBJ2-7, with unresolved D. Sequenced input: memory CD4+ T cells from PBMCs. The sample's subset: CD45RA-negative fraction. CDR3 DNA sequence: TGTGCCAGCAGCTTTGAGGTCCCTTCAGAGCAGTACTTC. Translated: CASSFEVPSEQYF.